The present T cell receptor beta chain was sequenced within a study of T cells in Graves' hyperthyroidism and ophthalmopathy. This clonotype occurred many times. Its specificity is not known. TCR beta CDR3 regions were amplified from RNA. During a first-round RT-PCR of the TCR CDR3, the HTBI primer set was used. TCRdb reanalysed the multiplex PCR reads using MiXCR and keeps one entry per CDR3 protein. The sample contains about 620,000 distinct CDR3 sequences, around 15% of which appear only once. Study outcomes and limitations: Ophthalmopathy was model-predicted a median roughly 6.3 months pre-onset. Blood also showed most of the thyroid clonotypes that were expanded above 0.001. By a 13 V-J model, ophthalmopathy was set apart from stable hyperthyroidism.

V lost 2 bases, J lost 6 bases, and 0 bases stayed unmatched. Germline CDR1 is WSHSY and CDR2 is SAAADI. This CDR3 contains 14 residues. The hyperthyroidism patients had all been newly diagnosed, and their disease duration was under 2 months. Their ages ranged from 18 to 65 years. This TCR came from a woman in her twenties or thirties with Graves' hyperthyroidism. Material for sequencing was blood. The V and J genes are TRBV10-2 and TRBJ2-1; 11 nucleotides line up with TRBD1. DNA of the CDR3: TGCGCCAGCAGTGAGGGGACAGGGGGCAATGAGCAGTTCTTC. Its translation is CASSEGTGGNEQFF.